The next 13 T cell receptor beta chains were all read from a single sample in a study of beta chain features in type 1 diabetes. Expressed TCRB transcripts were sequenced, since all the RNA that had been isolated was reverse transcribed. Only in-frame clones appear in the TCRdb table, and some are missing; sequencing was by immunoSEQ multiplex PCR. The sample has roughly 240,000 clones; 68% are singletons. Sequenced: naive CD4+ T cells from blood. The receptors derive from a young man in good health.

This CDR3 is CASTLRVVGAEGWGTQYF. DNA for the CDR3: TGCGCCAGCACCTTGAGAGTGGTGGGCGCGGAGGGATGGGGGACCCAGTACTTC. The chain links TRBV4-3 to TRBJ2-5; D might be TRBD2 (6 bases). Germline V gene lookup returns CDR1 LGHNA and CDR2 YSLEER. This CDR3 comprises 18 residues. Trimming removed 7 bases at V and 7 bases at J, with 31 bases between.

The rearrangement links TRBV5-1 to TRBJ2-3; 7 nucleotides agree with TRBD2. J was trimmed by 3 bases and V by 0 bases; bases with no gene match: 4. This CDR3 spans 15 amino acids. Germline V gives CDR1 SGHRS, CDR2 YFSETQ. The DNA for the CDR3 is TGCGCCAGCAGCTTGGAGGCGGGAGTTACAGATACGCAGTATTTT. This gives the protein CASSLEAGVTDTQYF. The whole variable domain, remainder taken from reference TRBV5-1 and TRBJ2-3, is KAGVTQTPRYLIKTRGQQVTLSCSPISGHRSVSWYQQTPGQGLQFLFEYFSETQRNKGNFPGRFSGRQFSNSRSEMNVSTLELGDSALYLCASSLEAGVTDTQYFGPGTRLTVL.

The rearrangement uses TRBV18 and TRBJ2-2, with 9 bases lining up with TRBD1. V shed 3 bases and J 5 bases; nucleotides not matched to a gene: 7. There are 16 residues in the CDR3. Looked up from germline, CDR1 is KGHSH and CDR2 is LQKENI. The CDR3 spells CASSPGQGGLTGELFF. The CDR3 bases are TGTGCCAGCTCACCGGGACAGGGCGGACTGACCGGGGAGCTGTTTTTT.

The V call is TRBV30, the J call TRBJ2-1, with D perhaps TRBD2 (5 bases). CDR1 is GTSNPN and CDR2 is SVGIG in the germline V gene (reference sequence). V was pared by 5 bases and J by 9 bases, with 14 bases between. The CDR3 covers 12 residues. The CDR3 spells CAWRNLGSEQFF. Here the CDR3 DNA reads TGTGCCTGGCGAAACCTAGGGAGTGAGCAGTTCTTC.

The count of this clone is one. The chain couples TRBV30 to TRBJ1-5, with D tentatively TRBD1 (6 bases). CDR3 size: 13 residues. The V gene lost 1 base and the J gene lost 7 bases, with 11 bases spanning the gap. Germline loops: CDR1 GTSNPN, CDR2 SVGIG (reference sequence). CDR3 nucleotides: TGTGCCTGGAGTGGGTCGGGGGCCCAGCCCCAGCATTTT. The encoded protein is CAWSGSGAQPQHF.

As regards this clone: At the DNA level, this CDR3 is encoded by other sequences in the same sample as well. This chain connects TRBV29-1 to TRBJ2-1, with 10 bases matching TRBD1. The ends lost 4 bases at V and 6 bases at J; junction bases unmatched: 0. Germline CDR1 reads SQVTM; CDR2 reads ANQGSEA. The CDR3 sequence is 12 residues long. CDR3 residues: CSVGTGGNEQFF. The CDR3 nucleotides read TGCAGCGTTGGGACAGGGGGCAATGAGCAGTTCTTC.

The rearrangement links TRBV15 to TRBJ2-5; possibly TRBD1 or TRBD2 for D (6 bases each). The CDR3 length is 15 residues. Germline CDR1 LNHNV, CDR2 YYDKDF (reference sequence). Trimming took off 0 bases at V and 3 bases at J, with 11 bases between the two ends. CDR3 protein: CATSRDLGGEETQYF. In DNA, the CDR3 is TGTGCCACCAGCAGAGATCTCGGGGGCGAAGAGACCCAGTACTTC.

This CDR3 is CAWNRGPITGELFF. The CDR3 DNA reads as TGTGCCTGGAATCGCGGGCCTATCACCGGGGAGCTGTTTTTT. This chain connects TRBV30 to TRBJ2-2; possibly TRBD2 for D (5 bases). This CDR3 comprises 14 residues. The V gene's germline CDR1 is GTSNPN and CDR2 SVGIG (reference sequence). Between the trimmed V and J ends, which lost 4 bases and 4 bases, there was a span of 13 bases.

The J gene is TRBJ1-2, the V gene TRBV30, with 7 bases identical to TRBD1. Germline V gene sequence: CDR1 GTSNPN, CDR2 SVGIG (reference sequence). The CDR3 covers 13 residues. With 5 bases clipped from V and 8 bases from J, the junction kept 11 bases outside the gene matches. DNA of the CDR3: TGTGCCTGGGCCCCGGGACAGCCTAAAGGCTACACCTTC. Its protein is CAWAPGQPKGYTF.

The rearrangement uses TRBV30 and TRBJ1-2; TRBD1 aligns across 10 bases. Per the germline V gene, CDR1 is GTSNPN and CDR2 is SVGIG (reference sequence). V shed 3 bases, J shed 8 bases, and the junction held 6 bases outside the gene matches. The length of the CDR3 is 13 residues. The DNA of the CDR3 is TGTGCCTGGAGAGCCGGGACAGGGGCGGGCTACACCTTC. Translating it yields CAWRAGTGAGYTF. The entire variable domain, with the rest obtained from reference TRBV30 and TRBJ1-2, is as follows: SQTIHQWPATLVQPVGSPLSLECTVEGTSNPNLYWYRQAAGRGLQLLFYSVGIGQISSEVPQNLSASRPQDRQFILSSKKLLLSDSGFYLCAWRAGTGAGYTFGSGTRLTVV.

The V call is TRBV7-9, the J call TRBJ2-5; maybe TRBD1 (5 bases). Germline CDR1 SEHNR, CDR2 FQNEAQ (reference sequence). The CDR3 sequence is 13 residues long. The germline V and J ends were trimmed by 5 bases and 1 base, with 8 bases remaining between them. The CDR3 reads CASSLDTQETQYF. In nucleotides, the CDR3 is TGTGCCAGCAGCCTGGACACCCAAGAGACCCAGTACTTC.

CDR3 loop: CASSEWGQGPYEQYF. The CDR3 DNA reads TGTGCCAGCAGTGAATGGGGACAGGGACCCTACGAGCAGTACTTC. The chain is built from TRBV25-1 and TRBJ2-7; TRBD1 agrees at 9 bases. V lost 1 base to trimming and J lost 2 bases; unmatched junction nucleotides: 3. Looked up from germline, CDR1 is MGHDK and CDR2 is SYGVNS. The CDR3 runs to 15 residues.

The chain carries TRBV9 and TRBJ2-3; D uncertain. Trimming stripped 1 base from V and 4 bases from J, with 7 bases between. The CDR3 contains 13 residues. Germline V gives CDR1 SGDLS, CDR2 YYNGEE. The CDR3 coding sequence is TGTGCCAGCAGCGTATTAGGAGCAGATACGCAGTATTTT. Translation gives CASSVLGADTQYF.